Sequencing of this T cell receptor (beta chain) was carried out in a study of blood T cell repertoires in COVID-19. This CDR3 region has 15 residues. V lost 3 bases, J lost 10 bases, and 9 bases stayed unmatched. Looked up from germline, CDR1 is MNHEY and CDR2 is SMNVEV (reference sequence). Generated by immunoSEQ multiplex PCR, the TCRdb table keeps only in-frame clones and is missing some. This sample has a few hundred thousand clones, with roughly 86% found just once. Input material: PBMCs or T cells enriched from blood (not recorded which). The receptor comes from a man aged 25 to 45 who had recovered from COVID-19. The genes are TRBV27 and TRBJ1-6; 7 positions match TRBD1. The DNA for the CDR3 is TGTGCCAGCAGTTTGACCGGGACAGCTACATCACCCCTCCACTTT. Translation gives CASSLTGTATSPLHF.